The rows below give T cell receptor beta chains drawn from one sample of a study of PD-L1 blockade in urothelial cancer. Only in-frame clones appear in the TCRdb table, and some are missing; sequencing was by immunoSEQ multiplex PCR. The top ten clones hold almost 4.5% of a sample with 55,000 to 70,000 clones, over 75% of them seen once. The source material was PBMCs, sampled around atezolizumab (anti-PD-L1) treatment. The receptors derive from a man in his 70s with urothelial cancer. Both conserved end residues are part of each CDR3. The D gene is left open where the match is weak. The size field is filled for only some rows; it gives once, few, many or a size class.

j_gene,abundance,v_gene,d_gene,CDR3aa,CDR3nt
TRBJ2-1,.,TRBV4-1,TRBD2,CASSQDTSGRYEQFF,TGCGCCAGCAGCCAAGATACTAGCGGGAGATATGAGCAGTTCTTC
TRBJ2-7,.,TRBV27,.,CASSLYIPGIGEQYF,TGTGCCAGCAGTTTATATATCCCCGGGATTGGAGAGCAGTACTTC
TRBJ2-1,.,TRBV25-1,TRBD2,CASSPSLAGSYNEQFF,TGTGCCAGCAGTCCCTCACTAGCGGGCTCCTACAATGAGCAGTTCTTC
TRBJ2-7,once,TRBV23-1,.,CASSQSRDSHYEQYF,TGCGCCAGCAGTCAATCGCGGGACAGCCACTACGAGCAGTACTTC
TRBJ1-2,few,TRBV2,TRBD1,CASRIWTGQGYTF,TGTGCCAGCAGGATTTGGACAGGGCAGGGCTACACCTTC
TRBJ2-1,.,TRBV9,TRBD2,CASIRGEGGSYNEQFF,TGTGCCAGCATTCGAGGGGAGGGAGGATCATACAATGAGCAGTTCTTC
TRBJ1-4,.,TRBV18,.,CASSPYASGATNEKLFF,TGTGCCAGCTCACCATACGCCAGCGGGGCAACTAATGAAAAACTGTTTTTT
TRBJ1-1,.,TRBV6-1,.,CATLAGNTEAFF,TGTGCCACGCTTGCAGGGAACACTGAAGCTTTCTTT
TRBJ2-1,.,TRBV19,.,CASSMDRDWAYNEQFF,TGTGCCAGTAGTATGGACCGGGACTGGGCATACAATGAGCAGTTCTTC
TRBJ2-2,.,TRBV5-3,TRBD2,CARSPKPGLAGGNANTGELFF,TGTGCCAGAAGCCCGAAGCCGGGACTAGCGGGAGGGAACGCGAACACCGGGGAGCTGTTTTTT
TRBJ1-3,.,TRBV15,TRBD1,CATSREGGPGQGAGNTIYF,TGTGCCACCAGCAGAGAAGGGGGACCGGGACAGGGGGCTGGAAACACCATATATTTT
TRBJ2-2,.,TRBV11-2,TRBD1,CASSPGQTFTGELFF,TGTGCCAGCAGCCCGGGACAGACCTTCACCGGGGAGCTGTTTTTT
TRBJ2-3,.,TRBV5-1,.,CASSLNRETDTQYF,TGCGCCAGCAGCTTGAACAGGGAAACAGATACGCAGTATTTT
TRBJ2-3,many,TRBV5-1,.,CASSLAFSGTDTQYF,TGCGCCAGCAGCTTGGCATTTTCAGGCACAGATACGCAGTATTTT
TRBJ2-1,.,TRBV9,TRBD2,CASSDPDSGEYNEQFF,TGTGCCAGCAGCGACCCGGATAGCGGGGAGTACAATGAGCAGTTCTTC
TRBJ2-1,.,TRBV30,.,CAWSVQAGNEQFF,TGTGCCTGGAGTGTACAGGCGGGAAATGAGCAGTTCTTC
TRBJ2-2,.,TRBV5-8,.,CASSLSGTGELFF,TGTGCCAGCAGCTTGAGCGGCACCGGGGAGCTGTTTTTT
TRBJ1-1,once,TRBV7-2,.,CASSLVGGGGTEAFF,TGTGCCAGCAGCTTAGTGGGGGGGGGAGGCACTGAAGCTTTCTTT
TRBJ2-2,.,TRBV5-1,TRBD1,CASSLAWTGNTGELFF,TGCGCCAGCAGCTTGGCGTGGACAGGCAACACCGGGGAGCTGTTTTTT
TRBJ2-3,.,TRBV18,.,CASSPRTLAADTQYF,TGTGCCAGCTCTCCCAGGACACTAGCCGCAGATACGCAGTATTTT
TRBJ2-1,.,TRBV10-3,.,CASSDGSSYNEQFF,TGTGCCTCCTCTGACGGGAGCTCCTACAATGAGCAGTTCTTC
TRBJ2-3,medium-sized,TRBV27,.,CASSFDFADTQYF,TGTGCCAGCAGTTTCGACTTCGCAGATACGCAGTATTTT
TRBJ1-5,.,TRBV28,TRBD1,CASRRGPPNQRLQPQHF,TGTGCCAGCAGGAGGGGGCCCCCCAATCAGAGACTTCAGCCCCAGCATTTT
TRBJ1-3,.,TRBV18,.,CASSTGEGNTIYF,TGTGCCAGCTCTACGGGAGAGGGAAACACCATATATTTT
TRBJ2-1,once,TRBV6-6,TRBD2,CASSAGLAGSYNEQFF,TGTGCCAGCAGTGCCGGACTAGCGGGCTCCTACAATGAGCAGTTCTTC
TRBJ1-1,.,TRBV7-9,.,CASSFDVGRAFF,TGTGCCAGCAGCTTCGATGTCGGGAGGGCTTTCTTT
TRBJ2-1,.,TRBV11-2,.,CASSLAGRNNEQFF,TGTGCCAGCAGCTTAGCGGGTAGAAACAATGAGCAGTTCTTC
TRBJ1-2,.,TRBV28,.,CASSAPGYYGYTF,TGTGCCAGCAGCGCGCCGGGGTACTATGGCTACACCTTC
TRBJ2-1,.,TRBV5-4,TRBD2,CASSMGPSGGSYNEQFF,TGTGCCAGCAGCATGGGGCCTAGCGGGGGCTCCTACAATGAGCAGTTCTTC
TRBJ2-1,.,TRBV27,TRBD2,CASSLRRTSGSTEQFF,TGTGCCAGCAGTTTACGCCGGACTAGCGGGAGTACTGAGCAGTTCTTC
TRBJ1-1,.,TRBV2,.,CASSQGTEAFF,TGTGCCAGCAGTCAGGGGACTGAAGCTTTCTTT
TRBJ1-5,.,TRBV30,TRBD1,CAWSGGQDNYYSNQPQHF,TGTGCCTGGAGTGGAGGACAGGACAACTACTATAGCAATCAGCCCCAGCATTTT
TRBJ2-1,.,TRBV11-2,.,CASSIGTPNEQFF,TGTGCCAGCAGCATAGGGACTCCCAATGAGCAGTTCTTC
TRBJ1-1,once,TRBV2,TRBD1,CASSRQGHTEAFF,TGTGCCAGCAGTCGACAGGGGCACACTGAAGCTTTCTTT
TRBJ2-1,.,TRBV9,TRBD2,CASSPRTRDNEQFF,TGTGCCAGCAGCCCGAGGACTAGGGACAATGAGCAGTTCTTC
TRBJ2-6,.,TRBV5-1,.,CASSSGRANVLTF,TGCGCCAGCAGTTCCGGGAGGGCCAACGTCCTGACTTTC
TRBJ1-4,.,TRBV5-1,TRBD1,CASSLGPRYGQGSEKLFF,TGCGCCAGCAGCTTGGGGCCCAGGTATGGACAGGGCTCAGAAAAACTGTTTTTT
TRBJ2-1,.,TRBV4-1,TRBD2,CASSQFEREPYFEQFF,TGCGCCAGCAGCCAATTCGAGCGGGAGCCATATTTTGAGCAGTTCTTC
TRBJ2-7,.,TRBV6-1,.,CASSAQGSSYEQYF,TGTGCCAGCAGTGCCCAGGGGTCTTCCTACGAGCAGTACTTC
TRBJ2-3,.,TRBV18,TRBD2,CASSSSGREDTQYF,TGTGCCAGCTCATCTAGCGGGAGGGAAGATACGCAGTATTTT
TRBJ1-2,.,TRBV15,TRBD1,CATSTPTGTRYGYTF,TGTGCCACCAGCACTCCGACAGGGACCCGCTATGGCTACACCTTC
TRBJ1-1,.,TRBV30,.,CAWSVLGANGAFF,TGTGCCTGGAGTGTACTGGGAGCTAATGGAGCTTTCTTT
TRBJ1-1,.,TRBV7-9,.,CASSLLADTEAFF,TGTGCCAGCAGCTTGTTGGCAGACACTGAAGCTTTCTTT
TRBJ2-3,.,TRBV15,TRBD2,CATSWASGGRDTQYF,TGTGCCACCAGCTGGGCTAGCGGGGGTCGGGATACGCAGTATTTT
TRBJ1-3,.,TRBV18,.,CASSPQHRSSSGNTIYF,TGTGCCAGCTCACCACAACACAGATCGAGCTCTGGAAACACCATATATTTT
TRBJ2-5,.,TRBV6-1,.,CASSTSGETQYF,TGTGCCAGCAGTACTAGTGGGGAGACCCAGTACTTC
TRBJ2-3,.,TRBV5-5,TRBD2,CASSSEGGSSADTQYF,TGTGCCAGCAGCTCTGAGGGCGGGAGTAGTGCAGATACGCAGTATTTT
TRBJ2-1,.,TRBV6-5,TRBD1,CASQATGRYNEQFF,TGTGCCAGCCAGGCGACAGGGAGATACAATGAGCAGTTCTTC
TRBJ1-2,.,TRBV6-1,.,CASSEQQSDGYTF,TGTGCCAGCAGTGAACAACAATCCGATGGCTACACCTTC
TRBJ2-1,.,TRBV6-6,TRBD2,CASSTRAGVVYNEQFF,TGTGCCAGCAGTACCAGAGCGGGAGTGGTCTACAATGAGCAGTTCTTC
TRBJ2-1,.,TRBV11-3,TRBD1,CASSLEDRVGNEQFF,TGTGCCAGCAGCTTAGAGGACAGGGTTGGCAATGAGCAGTTCTTC
TRBJ1-2,.,TRBV5-1,TRBD1,CASSLRQGRGYGYTF,TGCGCCAGCAGCTTGCGACAGGGACGAGGCTATGGCTACACCTTC